These T cell receptor beta chains were read from a single sample in a study of identical twins. MiXCR was run by TCRdb on the 5' RACE reads, yielding one entry per CDR3 protein. Of a few hundred thousand distinct CDR3 sequences listed, roughly 18% are singletons. The sample consisted of naive T cells sorted from blood. Every receptor here comes from a man aged 50-60 years in good health. Each CDR3 is given with its conserved first and last residue. Fields, in order: J gene, V gene, D gene, clone size, CDR3 protein, CDR3 DNA. D genes are given only for firm matches. Rows give clone size only sometimes, using once, few, many, or a class for an expanded clone.

TRBJ2-7	TRBV7-2	-	many	CASSLAGGLYEQYF	TGTGCCAGCAGCTTAGCGGGGGGGCTTTACGAGCAGTACTTC
TRBJ1-1	TRBV3-1	-	once	CASSRALTGMDTEAFF	TGTGCCAGCAGTCGGGCCTTAACCGGAATGGACACTGAAGCTTTCTTT
TRBJ1-5	TRBV11-2	-	few	CASSVDPSNQPQHF	TGTGCCAGCAGCGTAGACCCAAGCAATCAGCCCCAGCATTTT
TRBJ2-1	TRBV3-1	TRBD1	-	CASSRGQGNNEQFF	TGTGCCAGCAGCCGAGGACAGGGCAACAATGAGCAGTTCTTC
TRBJ1-5	TRBV12-3/TRBV12-4	-	few	CASRSDSLNQPQHF	TGTGCCAGCAGATCCGACAGTCTCAATCAGCCCCAGCATTTT
TRBJ2-1	TRBV5-1	TRBD2	few	CASSLAPGLAENSYNEQFF	TGCGCCAGCAGCTTGGCACCGGGACTAGCGGAGAATTCCTACAATGAGCAGTTCTTC
TRBJ2-7	TRBV5-1	TRBD2	many	CASSQGLASEQYF	TGCGCCAGCAGCCAAGGACTAGCTAGCGAGCAGTACTTC
TRBJ2-1	TRBV7-3	TRBD2	many	CASSPGPAPAGGPGNEQFF	TGTGCCAGCAGCCCAGGTCCCGCCCCTGCGGGAGGGCCGGGTAATGAGCAGTTCTTC
TRBJ2-3	TRBV12-3/TRBV12-4	-	few	CASGANTDTQYF	TGTGCCAGCGGGGCAAACACAGATACGCAGTATTTT
TRBJ2-7	TRBV28	TRBD1	many	CASRRGTQGAYEQYF	TGTGCCAGCAGGCGGGGCACACAGGGGGCCTACGAGCAGTACTTC
TRBJ2-2	TRBV5-6	-	few	CASNTLGPSNTGELFF	TGTGCCAGCAACACGTTGGGCCCGTCGAACACCGGGGAGCTGTTTTTT
TRBJ2-7	TRBV10-3	TRBD1	few	CAISGTGLYEQYF	TGTGCCATCAGTGGGACAGGGCTCTACGAGCAGTACTTC
TRBJ2-7	TRBV5-1	-	-	CASTRQGGDYEQYF	TGCGCCAGCACCCGACAGGGAGGGGACTACGAGCAGTACTTC
TRBJ1-1	TRBV6-2/TRBV6-3	-	few	CASFNRGLITEAFF	TGTGCCAGCTTCAACCGAGGACTGATCACTGAAGCTTTCTTT
TRBJ2-7	TRBV6-2/TRBV6-3	TRBD1	once	CASSLRKDRLGYEQYF	TGTGCCAGCAGCCTACGGAAGGACAGGCTTGGGTACGAGCAGTACTTC
TRBJ2-3	TRBV30	TRBD2	few	CAWSRAGSTDTQYF	TGTGCCTGGAGTCGAGCGGGGTCCACAGATACGCAGTATTTT
TRBJ2-3	TRBV27	-	-	CASSLQGHTDTQYF	TGTGCCAGCAGTTTACAGGGGCACACAGATACGCAGTATTTT
TRBJ2-3	TRBV19	TRBD1	-	CASSNIGTGRLNTQYF	TGTGCCAGTAGTAACATCGGGACAGGTCGTCTCAATACGCAGTATTTT
TRBJ2-5	TRBV7-2	TRBD2	many	CASSFVFGREETQYF	TGTGCCAGCAGCTTTGTCTTCGGGAGGGAAGAGACCCAGTACTTC
TRBJ2-1	TRBV7-8	-	many	CASGKHNPYNEQFF	TGTGCCAGCGGGAAGCACAATCCTTACAATGAGCAGTTCTTC
TRBJ2-7	TRBV5-1	-	many	CASSFEWHEQYF	TGCGCCAGCAGCTTCGAATGGCACGAGCAGTACTTC
TRBJ2-3	TRBV9	-	once	CASSREGPPTDTQYF	TGTGCCAGCAGCCGTGAGGGTCCCCCCACAGATACGCAGTATTTT
TRBJ2-1	TRBV29-1	TRBD1	-	CSVTGTGAFRSYNEQFF	TGCAGCGTGACCGGGACAGGGGCTTTCCGCTCCTACAATGAGCAGTTCTTC
TRBJ1-1	TRBV5-1	-	-	CASSAGPPSTEAFF	TGCGCCAGCAGCGCGGGGCCACCGTCCACTGAAGCTTTCTTT
TRBJ1-4	TRBV5-1	TRBD1	many	CASSLRQGSATNEKLFF	TGCGCCAGCAGCTTACGACAGGGGTCTGCAACTAATGAAAAACTGTTTTTT
TRBJ2-3	TRBV15	-	few	CATSSGRVLGDTQYF	TGTGCCACCAGCAGTGGTCGAGTTTTAGGAGATACGCAGTATTTT
TRBJ2-7	TRBV11-2	TRBD2	-	CASSSIAGRPYEQYF	TGTGCCAGCAGCTCTATAGCGGGAAGGCCCTACGAGCAGTACTTC
TRBJ1-1	TRBV29-1	-	-	CSVDNSMNTEAFF	TGCAGCGTTGACAATTCAATGAACACTGAAGCTTTCTTT
TRBJ2-7	TRBV27	-	-	CASSFLARDGEQYF	TGTGCCAGCAGTTTTTTGGCCAGGGACGGCGAGCAGTACTTC
TRBJ2-2	TRBV7-9	-	-	CASSFPHKFGAGELFF	TGTGCCAGCAGCTTCCCCCATAAATTCGGAGCCGGGGAGCTGTTTTTT
TRBJ1-4	TRBV29-1	TRBD1	few	CSVTQGARGSNEKLFF	TGCAGCGTGACACAGGGGGCGCGGGGTTCTAATGAAAAACTGTTTTTT
TRBJ1-1	TRBV20-1	-	-	CSARLMNTEAFF	TGCAGTGCCAGACTTATGAACACTGAAGCTTTCTTT